What follows are 29 T cell receptor beta chains derived from one specimen sequenced in a study of blood T cell repertoires in COVID-19. Profiling relied on immunoSEQ multiplex PCR, and the TCRdb table lists in-frame clones only, not all of them. The sample comprises 200,000 to 300,000 clones, 75% to 90% of which are singletons, and 3.5% to 4.5% rests with the top ten. Material for sequencing was peripheral blood. These TCRs come from a woman aged 40 to 50 with acute or convalescent COVID-19.

The V call is TRBV9, the J call TRBJ2-2; no reliable D call. Germline V gene sequence: CDR1 SGDLS, CDR2 YYNGEE. The CDR3 extends over 14 amino acids. V gave up 0 bases and J gave up 0 bases, with 3 bases separating them. The CDR3 region is CASSVAANTGELFF. For the CDR3, the DNA is TGTGCCAGCAGCGTAGCAGCGAACACCGGGGAGCTGTTTTTT.

The count of this clone is one. This chain uses TRBV27 with TRBJ2-1; 10 nucleotides align to TRBD2. The junction had 11 bases not matched to a gene; V was cut back by 8 bases and J by 7 bases. CDR3 size: 15 residues. Per the germline V gene, CDR1 is MNHEY and CDR2 is SMNVEV (reference sequence). The CDR3 nucleotides read TGTGCCAGCCGAATGCTAGCGGGGGTACTTAATGAGCAGTTCTTC. This sequence encodes CASRMLAGVLNEQFF.

This chain connects TRBV7-9 to TRBJ2-7, with D maybe TRBD2 (6 bases). V lost 2 bases and J 5 bases, leaving 25 bases between the germline ends. Germline assignment: CDR1 SEHNR and CDR2 FQNEAQ (reference sequence). There are 18 residues in the CDR3. For the CDR3, the DNA is TGTGCCAGCAGCTTATCCTCAACCCGCGCGGGGCCCCCCCACGAGCAGTACGTC. Encoded protein: CASSLSSTRAGPPHEQYV.

The chain has TRBV30 and TRBJ2-3; the D gene is possibly TRBD1 (5 bases). This CDR3 comprises 13 residues. CDR1 and CDR2 (germline): GTSNPN, SVGIG (reference sequence). Trimming stripped 2 bases from V and 0 bases from J, with 6 bases between. The CDR3 here is CAWSRGSTDTQYF. The CDR3 DNA reads TGTGCCTGGAGTAGGGGAAGCACAGATACGCAGTATTTT.

The genes are TRBV20-1 and TRBJ1-4; 8 bases line up with TRBD1. There are 15 residues in the CDR3. The J segment lost 8 bases and the V segment lost 3 bases, leaving 11 bases of the junction unmatched. Germline CDR1 DFQATT, CDR2 SNEGSKA (reference sequence). The CDR3 here is CSASPPDRDREKLFF. CDR3 nucleotide sequence: TGCAGTGCTAGTCCCCCTGACAGGGACAGGGAAAAACTGTTTTTT.

This clone is categorized as medium-sized. Other DNA sequences in the sample encode the same CDR3. The rearrangement uses TRBV9 and TRBJ2-5; a weak D match, TRBD1 (5 bases). V lost 0 bases, J lost 1 base, and 7 bases lay in between. This CDR3 has 14 residues. Germline V gene data show CDR1 as SGDLS and CDR2 as YYNGEE. CDR3 nucleotide sequence: TGTGCCAGCAGCGTAGGACAGCTCCAAGAGACCCAGTACTTC. Protein product: CASSVGQLQETQYF. Full variable domain (rest looked up from reference TRBV9 and TRBJ2-5): DSGVTQTPKHLITATGQRVTLRCSPRSGDLSVYWYQQSLDQGLQFLIQYYNGEERAKGNILERFSAQQFPDLHSELNLSSLELGDSALYFCASSVGQLQETQYFGPGTRLLVL.

The chain recombines TRBV10-3 with TRBJ1-5; TRBD1 matches 7 bases. The germline CDR1 and CDR2 sequences are ENHRY and SYGVKD. There are 16 residues in the CDR3. The junction had 10 bases not matched to a gene; V was cut back by 5 bases and J by 3 bases. The CDR3 reads CAISIDGTDPNQPQHF. The CDR3 DNA sequence: TGTGCCATCAGTATTGATGGGACAGACCCCAATCAGCCCCAGCATTTT.

The genes are TRBV6-5 and TRBJ2-4; D is perhaps TRBD2 (7 bases). The CDR3 runs to 12 residues. Germline V gene lookup returns CDR1 MNHEY and CDR2 SVGAGI. DNA for the CDR3: TGTTTAGGGGGGGTTGTCAAAAACATTCAGTACTTC. Its protein product is CLGGVVKNIQYF.

The chain employs TRBV6-1 and TRBJ1-6, with a tentative D call TRBD1 (5 bases). V dropped 1 base and J dropped 7 bases, with 11 bases sitting between them. The CDR3 runs to 15 residues. Germline V gives CDR1 MNHNS, CDR2 SASEGT. The CDR3 coding sequence is TGTGCCAGCAGTGAAGACGGGGGTCGGAATTCACCCCTCCACTTT. Amino acid sequence: CASSEDGGRNSPLHF.

This clone was observed once. The chain joins TRBV18 to TRBJ1-5; D unresolved. V lost 0 bases, J lost 6 bases, and 12 bases lay in between. CDR3 size: 15 residues. CDR1 and CDR2 (germline): KGHSH, LQKENI. The CDR3 is CASSPPGTASQPQHF. As DNA, the CDR3 is TGTGCCAGCTCACCACCGGGCACTGCAAGTCAGCCCCAGCATTTT. Using reference TRBV18 and TRBJ1-5 for the parts outside the CDR3, the full variable domain is NAGVMQNPRHLVRRRGQEARLRCSPMKGHSHVYWYRQLPEEGLKFMVYLQKENIIDESGMPKERFSAEFPKEGPSILRIQQVVRGDSAAYFCASSPPGTASQPQHFGDGTRLSIL.

This rearrangement joins TRBV11-2 to TRBJ1-2; D gene uncertain. The V gene's germline CDR1 is SGHAT and CDR2 FQNNGV. The CDR3 loop spans 17 amino acids. The V end was cut by 1 base, the J end by 0 bases, with 15 bases between. The CDR3 region is CASSLGGSHGANYGYTF. In nucleotides, the CDR3 is TGTGCCAGCAGCTTAGGCGGGTCCCATGGGGCTAACTATGGCTACACCTTC.

The J gene is TRBJ1-1, the V gene TRBV5-1; TRBD1 matches at 8 bases. The CDR3 sequence is 14 residues long. The germline gives CDR1 SGHRS, CDR2 YFSETQ. V shed 7 bases and J 1 base; nucleotides not matched to a gene: 6. The DNA for the CDR3 is TGCGCCAGCGGGGTAGACAGGGGGAACACTGAAGCTTTCTTT. It codes for CASGVDRGNTEAFF.

V gene TRBV19 combines with J gene TRBJ1-6; tentatively, D is TRBD1 (5 bases). The germline gives CDR1 LNHDA, CDR2 SQIVND (reference sequence). The CDR3 length is 15 residues. Trimming left V 7 bases short and J 7 bases short, with 17 bases between. The CDR3 is CASTIGLDKNSPLHF. The DNA of the CDR3 is TGTGCCAGTACTATTGGGTTGGACAAAAATTCACCCCTCCACTTT.

The chain recombines TRBV5-6 with TRBJ1-6; D uncertain. Per the germline V gene, CDR1 is SGHDT and CDR2 is YYEEEE. V was pared by 0 bases and J by 3 bases, with 7 bases between. The CDR3 has 15 residues. CDR3 sequence: CASSLVQNYNSPLHF. The CDR3 DNA sequence: TGTGCCAGCAGCTTGGTACAGAACTATAATTCACCCCTCCACTTT.

The genes are TRBV11-2 and TRBJ1-2; 10 nucleotides align to TRBD1. In germline, CDR1 is SGHAT, CDR2 FQNNGV. The CDR3 is 14 amino acids. The J segment lost 7 bases and the V segment lost 4 bases, leaving 6 bases of the junction unmatched. The CDR3 sequence: CASSSGDRGGGYTF. DNA for the CDR3: TGTGCCAGCAGCTCCGGGGACAGGGGCGGTGGCTACACCTTC.

The chain recombines TRBV19 with TRBJ1-5; no reliable D call. This CDR3 contains 18 residues. The germline CDR1 and CDR2 sequences are LNHDA and SQIVND (reference sequence). Trimming removed 5 bases at V and 0 bases at J, with 20 bases between. The CDR3 sequence is CASSPLFPREYSNQPQHF. CDR3 sequence (DNA): TGTGCCAGTAGTCCCCTTTTTCCGAGGGAATATAGCAATCAGCCCCAGCATTTT.

The genes are TRBV19 and TRBJ1-2; TRBD1 aligns across 8 bases. Germline CDR1 is LNHDA and CDR2 is SQIVND (reference sequence). Losses at the gene ends were 1 base for V and 6 bases for J; bases not matched to a gene: 4. This CDR3 contains 14 residues. CDR3 sequence: CASSIGDRYDGYTF. CDR3 DNA sequence: TGTGCCAGTAGTATAGGGGACAGGTACGATGGCTACACCTTC.

This chain connects TRBV3-1 (or the pseudogene TRBV3-2) to TRBJ1-1, with 7 bases that match TRBD1. CDR3 size: 13 residues. The germline CDR1 and CDR2 sequences are LGHDT and YNNKEL (reference sequence). With 4 bases clipped from V and 1 base from J, the junction kept 0 bases outside the gene matches. This chain's CDR3 is CASSRQGNTEAFF. The CDR3 DNA reads as TGTGCCAGCAGCCGACAGGGGAACACTGAAGCTTTCTTT.

V and J are TRBV11-2 and TRBJ1-2; a weak D match, TRBD1 (5 bases). The CDR3 sequence is 15 residues long. V was clipped by 3 bases and J by 3 bases, with 14 bases between them. Germline CDR1 and CDR2: SGHAT and FQNNGV. Here the CDR3 reads CASSFDITGDYGYTF. The CDR3 region has the DNA TGTGCCAGCAGCTTCGACATCACAGGAGACTATGGCTACACCTTC.

This chain connects TRBV6-1 to TRBJ1-2, with D possibly being TRBD1 (6 bases). The CDR3 is 15 amino acids. The V end lost 2 bases, the J end lost 6 bases, and 16 bases lay between the germline ends. Germline CDR1 MNHNS, CDR2 SASEGT. CDR3 in amino acids: CASSEQDSGYHGYTF. DNA for the CDR3: TGTGCCAGCAGTGAACAGGACAGTGGATATCATGGCTACACCTTC.

The J gene is TRBJ2-3, the V gene TRBV19, with 7 nucleotides matching TRBD2. This CDR3 has 14 residues. With 7 bases clipped from V and 5 bases from J, the junction kept 9 bases outside the gene matches. In germline, CDR1 is LNHDA, CDR2 SQIVND (reference sequence). The CDR3 loop reads CASTRRGSEDTQYF. The CDR3 bases are TGTGCCAGTACCCGGCGGGGGTCTGAAGATACGCAGTATTTT.

This chain uses TRBV4-1 with TRBJ2-3, with 9 bases identical to TRBD2. The CDR3 length is 17 residues. The germline V gene encodes CDR1 MGHRA and CDR2 YSYEKL. The trim removed 1 base at V and 6 bases at J, leaving 11 bases unmatched. This CDR3 reads CASSQALGLAFFDTQYF. The DNA for the CDR3 is TGCGCCAGCAGCCAAGCGTTGGGACTAGCATTTTTTGATACGCAGTATTTT.

The rearrangement uses TRBV6-1 and TRBJ1-2; 7 nucleotides line up with TRBD1. CDR1 and CDR2 from the germline V gene are MNHNS and SASEGT. The CDR3 is made up of 14 amino acids. Trimming cost V 3 bases and J 2 bases; bases outside gene matches: 3. In DNA, the CDR3 is TGTGCCAGCAGTGAGCAGGACAGGAACTATGGCTACACCTTC. Protein sequence: CASSEQDRNYGYTF.

J is TRBJ2-7 and V is TRBV5-1; TRBD1 aligns across 10 bases. Looked up from germline, CDR1 is SGHRS and CDR2 is YFSETQ. With V trimmed by 4 bases and J by 0 bases, 7 bases remained unmatched. The CDR3 runs to 16 residues. The CDR3 DNA reads as TGCGCCAGCAGCAAGCCGACAGGGGGCTTCTCCTACGAGCAGTACGTC. This codes for CASSKPTGGFSYEQYV.

This chain connects TRBV30 to TRBJ1-6; tentatively, D is TRBD1 (6 bases). Trimming stripped 3 bases from V and 7 bases from J, with 16 bases between. This CDR3 spans 15 amino acids. Germline CDR1 GTSNPN, CDR2 SVGIG (reference sequence). The CDR3 loop is CAWSLRTARNSPLHF. The DNA of the CDR3 is TGTGCCTGGAGCCTCAGGACAGCTCGCAATTCACCCCTCCACTTT.

The rearrangement uses TRBV24-1 and TRBJ1-2, with unresolved D. V was pared by 0 bases and J by 3 bases, with 7 bases between. CDR1 KGHDR and CDR2 SFDVKD come from the germline V gene. This CDR3 region has 14 residues. CDR3 bases: TGTGCCACCAGTGATTTGGGCGGCCACTATGGCTACACCTTC. As protein: CATSDLGGHYGYTF.

The chain combines TRBV12-3 or TRBV12-4 with TRBJ1-5; TRBD1 is a possible D gene (6 bases). The CDR3 spans 13 residues. Deletions cut 6 bases from V and 0 bases from J, with 6 bases between. CDR3 sequence: CASRDSSNQPQHF. As DNA, the CDR3 is TGTGCCAGCAGGGACAGTAGCAATCAGCCCCAGCATTTT.

The chain couples TRBV24-1 to TRBJ2-1; TRBD1 agrees at 7 bases. The CDR3 covers 16 residues. J was trimmed by 2 bases and V by 1 base; bases with no gene match: 4. Germline values: CDR1 KGHDR, CDR2 SFDVKD. The CDR3 is CATSDFEGQTYNEQFF. The CDR3 DNA reads TGTGCCACCAGTGATTTCGAGGGACAGACCTACAATGAGCAGTTCTTC.

CDR3 nucleotide sequence: TGTGCCAGCAGTGAGACTAGCGGGGGGCCCCCCGGGCCCGGGGAGCTGTTTTTT. This gives the protein CASSETSGGPPGPGELFF. V usage is TRBV6-1 and J usage is TRBJ2-2; 13 nucleotides align to TRBD2. The trim removed 3 bases at V and 6 bases at J, leaving 10 bases unmatched. Germline CDR1 is MNHNS and CDR2 is SASEGT. The CDR3 length is 18 residues.